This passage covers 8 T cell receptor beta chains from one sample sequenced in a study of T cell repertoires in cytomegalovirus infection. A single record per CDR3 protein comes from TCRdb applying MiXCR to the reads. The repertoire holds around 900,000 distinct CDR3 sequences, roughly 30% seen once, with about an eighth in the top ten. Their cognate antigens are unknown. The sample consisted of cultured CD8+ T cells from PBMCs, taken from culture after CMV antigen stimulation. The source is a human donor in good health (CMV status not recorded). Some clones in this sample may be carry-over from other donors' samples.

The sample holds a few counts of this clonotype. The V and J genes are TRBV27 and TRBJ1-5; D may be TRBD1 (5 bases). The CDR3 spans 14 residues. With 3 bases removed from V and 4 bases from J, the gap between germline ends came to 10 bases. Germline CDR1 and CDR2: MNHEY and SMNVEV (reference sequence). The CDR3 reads CASSFNPGNQPQHF. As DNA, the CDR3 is TGTGCCAGCAGTTTTAACCCAGGGAATCAGCCCCAGCATTTT.

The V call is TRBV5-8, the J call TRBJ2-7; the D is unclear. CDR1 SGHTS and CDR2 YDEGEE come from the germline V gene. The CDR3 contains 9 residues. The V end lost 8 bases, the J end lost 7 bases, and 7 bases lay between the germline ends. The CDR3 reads CASWGEQYF. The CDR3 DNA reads TGTGCCAGTTGGGGTGAGCAGTACTTC.

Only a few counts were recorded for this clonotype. This CDR3 is CASSSWQGPYNEQFF. The CDR3 DNA is TGTGCCAGTAGTAGTTGGCAGGGGCCTTACAATGAGCAGTTCTTC. The rearrangement uses TRBV19 and TRBJ2-1; the D gene is possibly TRBD1 (6 bases). This CDR3 is 15 amino acids long. Trimming removed 4 bases at V and 4 bases at J, with 14 bases between. The germline gives CDR1 LNHDA, CDR2 SQIVND (reference sequence).

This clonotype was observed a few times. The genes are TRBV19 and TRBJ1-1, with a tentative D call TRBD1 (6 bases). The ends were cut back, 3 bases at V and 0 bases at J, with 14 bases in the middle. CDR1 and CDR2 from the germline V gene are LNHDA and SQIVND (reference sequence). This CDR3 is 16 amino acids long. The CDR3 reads CASSIKLDRLNTEAFF. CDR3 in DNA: TGTGCCAGTAGTATTAAGTTAGACAGGTTGAACACTGAAGCTTTCTTT.

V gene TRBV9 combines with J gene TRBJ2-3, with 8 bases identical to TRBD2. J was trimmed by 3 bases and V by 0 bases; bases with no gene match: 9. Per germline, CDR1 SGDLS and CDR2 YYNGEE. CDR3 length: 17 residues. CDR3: CASSVEFPGGPTDTQYF. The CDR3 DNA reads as TGTGCCAGCAGCGTAGAATTCCCGGGGGGGCCTACAGATACGCAGTATTTT.

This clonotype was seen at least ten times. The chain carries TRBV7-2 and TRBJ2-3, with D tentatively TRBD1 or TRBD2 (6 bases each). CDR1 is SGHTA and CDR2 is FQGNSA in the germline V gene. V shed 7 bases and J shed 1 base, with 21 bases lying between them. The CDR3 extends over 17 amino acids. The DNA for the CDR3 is TGTGCCAGCAACTTGGGGGGCGCAATCTCCCGCACAGATACGCAGTATTTT. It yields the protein CASNLGGAISRTDTQYF.

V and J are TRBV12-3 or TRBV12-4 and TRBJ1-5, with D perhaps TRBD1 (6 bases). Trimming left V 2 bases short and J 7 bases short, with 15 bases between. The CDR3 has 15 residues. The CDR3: CASSLKEDRGQPQHF. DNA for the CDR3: TGTGCCAGCAGTTTAAAGGAGGACAGAGGACAGCCCCAGCATTTT.

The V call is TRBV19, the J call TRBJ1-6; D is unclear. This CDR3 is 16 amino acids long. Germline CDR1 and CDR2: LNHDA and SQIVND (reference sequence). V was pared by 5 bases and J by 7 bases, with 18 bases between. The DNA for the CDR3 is TGTGCCAGTAGTTGGGATCGCCATCGGTCCAATTCACCCCTCCACTTT. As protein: CASSWDRHRSNSPLHF. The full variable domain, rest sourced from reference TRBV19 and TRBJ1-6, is DGGITQSPKYLFRKEGQNVTLSCEQNLNHDAMYWYRQDPGQGLRLIYYSQIVNDFQKGDIAEGYSVSREKKESFPLTVTSAQKNPTAFYLCASSWDRHRSNSPLHFGNGTRLTVT.